This TCR beta chain is drawn from a study of cytomegalovirus exposure and HLA in healthy donors. As for the study in general: Among the 300 to 500 donors who were genotyped, 70% to 90% fell in the genetic ancestry cluster that is associated with self-reported Caucasian donors.

PCR was performed using 60 Vbeta and 13 Jbeta primers. Some clones are missing from TCRdb's copy, which holds only in-frame ones; the method was immunoSEQ multiplex PCR. The sample shows about 120,000 clones, 77% of them seen only once. Findings of the study overall: Previous analysis showed most TCR beta V segments were productive about 87% or about 30% of the time. Sequencing depth across donors, presence/absence analyses assumed, was roughly uniform.

V lost 0 bases to trimming and J lost 1 base; unmatched junction nucleotides: 4. Looked up from germline, CDR1 is SGHNT and CDR2 is YYREEE (reference sequence). This CDR3 has 17 residues. A word on this clone: Its antigen is not identified.

Though probably carrying unrecorded immune exposures, donors were nominally healthy at sampling. Sequencing was performed on PBMCs. This sequence originates from a human donor in good health. J is TRBJ2-7 and V is TRBV5-4; 13 bases map to TRBD2. The CDR3 region has the DNA TGTGCCAGCAGCTTGGGGACTAGCGGGAGCCTATCCTACGAGCAGTACTTC. Its translation is CASSLGTSGSLSYEQYF.